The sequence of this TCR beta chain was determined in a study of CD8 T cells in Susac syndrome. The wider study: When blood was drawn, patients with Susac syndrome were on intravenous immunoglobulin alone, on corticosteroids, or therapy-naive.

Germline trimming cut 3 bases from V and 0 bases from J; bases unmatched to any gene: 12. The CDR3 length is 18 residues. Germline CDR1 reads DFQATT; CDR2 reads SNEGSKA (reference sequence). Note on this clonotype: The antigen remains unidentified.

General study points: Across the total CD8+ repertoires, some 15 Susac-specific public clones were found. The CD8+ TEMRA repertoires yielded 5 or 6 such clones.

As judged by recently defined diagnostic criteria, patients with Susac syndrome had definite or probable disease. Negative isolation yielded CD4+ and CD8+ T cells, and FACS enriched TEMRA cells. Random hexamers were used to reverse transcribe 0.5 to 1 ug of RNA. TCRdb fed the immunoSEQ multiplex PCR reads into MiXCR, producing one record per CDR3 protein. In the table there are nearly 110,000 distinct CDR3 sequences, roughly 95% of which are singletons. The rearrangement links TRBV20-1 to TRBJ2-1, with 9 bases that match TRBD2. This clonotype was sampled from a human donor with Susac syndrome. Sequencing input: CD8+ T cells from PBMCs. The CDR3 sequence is CSASDRQRGARSYNEQFF. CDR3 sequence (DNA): TGCAGTGCTAGCGATAGGCAGCGGGGGGCCCGCTCCTACAATGAGCAGTTCTTC.